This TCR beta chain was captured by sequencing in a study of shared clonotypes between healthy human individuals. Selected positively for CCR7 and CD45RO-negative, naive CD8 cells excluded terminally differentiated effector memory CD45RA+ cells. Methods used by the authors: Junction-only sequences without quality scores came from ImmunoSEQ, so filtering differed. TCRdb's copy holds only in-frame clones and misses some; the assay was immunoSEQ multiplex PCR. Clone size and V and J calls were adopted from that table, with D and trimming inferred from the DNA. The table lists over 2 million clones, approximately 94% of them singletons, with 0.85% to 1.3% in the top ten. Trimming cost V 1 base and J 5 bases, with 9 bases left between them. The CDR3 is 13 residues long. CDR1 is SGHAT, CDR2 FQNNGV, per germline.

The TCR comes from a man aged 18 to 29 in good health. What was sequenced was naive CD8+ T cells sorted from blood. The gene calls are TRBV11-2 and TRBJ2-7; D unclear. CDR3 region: CASSLVLHHEQYF. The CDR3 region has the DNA TGTGCCAGCAGCTTAGTTCTACATCACGAGCAGTACTTC.